This TCR beta chain was identified during a study of molecular identifiers for immune sequencing clone quantification. Overall study results and limits: Molecules of identical TCR sharing a barcode could underestimate highly expanded clone sizes. For effector cells, clones above 20 RNA copies held over 98% of molecules; for naive cells, under 1%. Among some 1.1 million naive cells, spiked Jurkat TCR RNA from a single cell was reportedly detectable.

Listed TCR primers, together with previously described methods, were used for the bulk TCR libraries. MiXCR was run by TCRdb on the PCR reads, yielding one entry per CDR3 protein. The data contain approximately 550,000 distinct CDR3 sequences, 20% to 25% of them singletons. A remark on this clonotype: Its target is not known. A junction boundary mismatches the germline segment, possibly from a read error.

Germline CDR1 reads SEHNR; CDR2 reads FQNEAQ (reference sequence). The CDR3 consists of 14 residues. This sequence was found in a human donor in good health. Some libraries in this study had Jurkat cell RNA spiked in. Source material: naive CD8+ T cells from blood, with Jurkat cell RNA spiked in. Subset here: FACS-sorted CD8+CD4-CCR7+CD45RA+ naive T cells. This chain joins TRBV7-9 and TRBJ1-5; no reliable D call. The CDR3 spells CAGSLVGSNQPQHF. Written as DNA, the CDR3 is TGTGCCGGCAGCTTAGTAGGGAGCAATCAGCCCCAGCATTTT. The variable domain in full, with the rest retrieved from reference TRBV7-9 and TRBJ1-5, is DTGVSQNPRHKITKRGQNVTFRCDPISEHNRLYWYRQTLGQGPEFLTYFQNEAQLEKSRLLSDRFSAERPKGSFSTLEIQRTEQGDSAMYLCAGSLVGSNQPQHFGDGTRLSIL.